This T cell receptor (beta chain) was retrieved from a study of T-cell memory formation after mild COVID-19 (dated by TCRdb to the early 2020s). About the investigation overall: Most TCR sequence clusters were specific to one of the two donors. The cohort comprised two young, previously healthy adult volunteers, one female and one male. Longitudinal TCRalpha and TCRbeta repertoire sequencing tracked T-cell clones expanding and contracting after mild COVID-19 in two donors.

Ficoll-Paque density gradient centrifugation was used to isolate PBMCs. The V end gives up 2 bases and the J end 4 bases, leaving 6 bases in the junction not matched to a gene. The CDR3 has 16 amino acids, counting the end cysteine and phenylalanine. The CDR3 DNA has 48 bases and is translated from base 1. CDR1 and CDR2, per the germline V gene, are LGHNA and YSLEER. Points the paper makes about the study in general: Some responding clones were detected in pre-infection memory, which suggested that pre-existing cross-reactive memory T cells had joined the SARS-CoV-2 response. Contracting CD4+ clones were located mainly in the CM and EM memory subsets, whereas CD8+ clones were found to be enriched in EMRA. Clones that contracted from day 15 to 85 showed balanced CD4/CD8 phenotypes, whereas a second wave of clones that expanded from day 15 to 37 leaned towards CD4+. The study covered only a couple of mild cases, and larger cohorts including severe cases with pre-infection samples were considered necessary. SARS-CoV-2 specificity was not confirmed for the second-wave clones peaking on day 37.

This clonotype was detected ten times or more. This clone's antigen is unknown. Base qualities are not provided; no much larger clone lies one nucleotide away. The instrument given in TCRdb is Illumina NovaSeq 6000. cDNA libraries for TCRalpha and TCRbeta were prepared by 5'RACE using constant-segment primers, with sample barcodes and unique molecular identifiers added. RNA was extracted from every sample with Trizol reagent. Libraries were amplified in two PCR steps, with a second sample barcode and Illumina TruSeq adapters added in the second step. The libraries were sequenced on an Illumina NovaSeq using 2 x 150 bp paired-end reads. Per the source publication's procedure: Reads were demultiplexed and collapsed into UMI-guided consensus sequences with migec v1.2.7. Using mixcr v2.1.11, the UMI consensuses were aligned to TRA and TRB V and J templates and assembled into clonotypes. A clonotype was counted as expanded or contracted only when both edgeR and NoisET called the clonotype significant, with the noise models trained on biological replicates. edgeR calls used a false discovery rate-adjusted p below 0.01 and a log2 fold-change threshold of 1. As an exploratory analysis of dynamics, max-normalized trajectories of the 1000 most abundant clonotypes were examined by PCA with hierarchical clustering. Each responding clone was given a CD4 or CD8 phenotype based on the CD4+ and CD8+ repertoires, which had been sequenced separately. TCRdb trimmed the raw reads at Q25, called clones with MiXCR and kept productive beta chains. Rows merge per CDR3 protein into single entries with the most common DNA and genes. The V and J calls shown here were made by TCRdb, not taken from the authors' results. Across this sample there are some 320,000 distinct CDR3 sequences, with around 15% seen only once. Of the sample, around 22% is held by the ten largest clones.

The source of this sequence is a man between 18 and 35 years old who had mild COVID-19 (a few samples of this study predate the infection). The sample titles of this study are shuffled in the database, so cell type and time point are left out; the donor was told from shared clones. The chain uses TRBV4-3 and TRBJ2-1, and TRBD2 aligns with 9 junction nucleotides. The sequenced sample was PBMCs or a T cell subset sorted from them (not recorded which). The nucleotide sequence reads TGCGCCAGCAGCCAACCGATGGCGGGGGGGTACAATGAGCAGTTCTTC. Its protein is CASSQPMAGGYNEQFF.